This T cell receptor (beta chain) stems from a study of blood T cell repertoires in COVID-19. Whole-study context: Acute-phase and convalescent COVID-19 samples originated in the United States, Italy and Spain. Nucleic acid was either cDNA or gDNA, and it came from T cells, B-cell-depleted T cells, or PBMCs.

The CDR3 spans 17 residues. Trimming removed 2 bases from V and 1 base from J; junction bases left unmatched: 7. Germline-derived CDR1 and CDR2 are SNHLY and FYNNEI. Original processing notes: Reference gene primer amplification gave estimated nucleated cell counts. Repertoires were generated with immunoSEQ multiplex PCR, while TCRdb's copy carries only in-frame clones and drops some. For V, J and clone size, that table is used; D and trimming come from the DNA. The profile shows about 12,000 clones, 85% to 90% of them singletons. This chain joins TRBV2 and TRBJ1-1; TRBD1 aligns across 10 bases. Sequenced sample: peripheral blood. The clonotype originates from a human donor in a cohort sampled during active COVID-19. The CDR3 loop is CASSERGQGWGNTEAFF. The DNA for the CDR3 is TGTGCCAGCAGTGAAAGGGGACAGGGGTGGGGGAACACTGAAGCTTTCTTT.